This entry describes one T cell receptor (beta chain). The target antigen is unknown. J lost 8 bases, V lost 2 bases, and 9 bases had no gene match. The V gene's germline CDR1 is SGHTA and CDR2 FQGNSA. CDR3 size: 15 residues. Only in-frame clones appear in the TCRdb table, and some are missing; sequencing was by immunoSEQ multiplex PCR. Counted here are roughly 80,000 clones, under 90% occurring once; the ten biggest clones make up about 7.3%. Autoimmune disease history or systemic immunosuppression disqualified patients. This sample was included in a study of OX40 agonist ivuxolimab in advanced cancers. For the study at large: Every 2 weeks, patients got intravenous ivuxolimab at one of six dose levels (0.01-10 mg/kg).

General observations from the study: Expanded peripheral T cell antigen specificity was not determined. Some nonresponders also had low normalized T-cell clonal expansion.

This receptor was obtained from an adult with an advanced solid tumor such as melanoma, head and neck, liver or kidney cancer. V usage is TRBV7-2 and J usage is TRBJ1-2; 9 bases are shared with TRBD1. Sequencing used CD4+ or CD8+ T cells sorted from blood, obtained in a trial of the OX40 agonist ivuxolimab. DNA for the CDR3: TGTGCCAGCAGCTTATCGGGACAGGGATGGAACGGCTACACCTTC. The encoded protein is CASSLSGQGWNGYTF.